Detailed here is one TCR beta chain. Its matching antigen is unknown. Naivety in CD8+ T cells corresponded to a CD45RO-CCR7+CD27+CD95- phenotype. The record originates from a study of CXCR3-negative and CXCR3-positive naive CD8 T cells. Study at large: Sequencing gave roughly 130 million TRB reads overall, about 1.5 +/- 0.3 million per library. Broader study findings: The study found more hydrophobic TRB CDR3s in CXCR3-positive naive cells than in CXCR3-negative naive cells. For naive cells, CXCR3-negative and CXCR3-positive subsets had similar TRBV-TRBJ usage; for memory cells, usage differed. The naive subsets expressed comparable surface CD5, and the authors inferred TCR strength from TRB CDR3 properties.

The germline V gene has CDR1 MNHEY and CDR2 SVGEGT. This CDR3 comprises 14 residues. TRB cDNA was prepared as libraries by UMI-labeled 5' RACE. Each CDR3 protein gets one entry in TCRdb, which reprocessed the 5' RACE reads and gives no DNA. The clone table shows 80,000 to 100,000 distinct CDR3 sequences, with the ten largest holding less than 1%. The chain has TRBV6-2 or TRBV6-3 and TRBJ2-5; TCRdb outputs TRBD1, but without DNA this stays unchecked. The sequence was collected from a human donor in good health. Some clones in this sample may be carry-over from other donors' samples. The material sequenced was naive CXCR3+ CD8+ T cells from blood. As to subset: CD45RO-CCR7+CD27+CD95- naive CD8+ T cells expressing CXCR3 (TNR3+). The CDR3 loop reads CASSYSGGVETQYF.